Described below is a single T cell receptor (beta chain) sequence and its context. Its antigen is currently not known. It has no much larger one-base neighbor in the sample; base qualities were not kept. CDR3 length: 16 amino acids, cysteine to phenylalanine. The read is trimmed to its CDR3 DNA, 48 bases read in frame from base 1. The germline V gene encodes CDR1 SGHTA and CDR2 FQGNSA. Receptors were amplified or captured by PCR. The reads were generated on a NextSeq 500. The raw public reads went through TCRdb reprocessing: fastp at Q25, MiXCR clone calling, in-frame beta chains kept. Identical CDR3 protein sequences are pooled into one entry, listed with their most common genes and DNA. The sample table shows approximately 10,000 distinct CDR3 sequences, and roughly 26% are seen once. The leading ten clones occupy 8.5% to 9% of the sample. This specimen belongs to a study of immune characterization of retroperitoneal liposarcoma (dated by TCRdb to about 2019).

Sequenced: tumor tissue. The rearrangement joined TRBV7-2 to TRBJ2-5, with 9 central nucleotides matching TRBD1. Judging by the DNA end, TRBJ2-1 fits better; the J call may be wrong. The origin of this receptor is a female donor with retroperitoneal liposarcoma. The base sequence is TGTGCCAGCAGTTACGGTTTGGGACAGGGCTACAATGAGCAGTTCTTC. The resulting protein is CASSYGLGQGYNEQFF.